This TCR beta chain was sequenced during a study of blood T cell repertoires in COVID-19. Trimming left V 7 bases short and J 7 bases short, with 16 bases between. Germline-derived CDR1 and CDR2 are SEHNR and FQNEAQ (reference sequence). This CDR3 spans 14 amino acids. Generated by immunoSEQ multiplex PCR, the TCRdb table keeps only in-frame clones and is missing some. This sample has about 140,000 clones, with around 81% found just once. The V call is TRBV7-9, the J call TRBJ2-2; D possibly corresponds to TRBD2 (5 bases). This clonotype originated in a human donor in a cohort sampled during active COVID-19. The sequenced sample was peripheral blood. Here the CDR3 reads CASTHLREHGELFF. CDR3 nucleotide sequence: TGTGCCAGCACCCATCTGAGGGAGCACGGGGAGCTGTTTTTT.